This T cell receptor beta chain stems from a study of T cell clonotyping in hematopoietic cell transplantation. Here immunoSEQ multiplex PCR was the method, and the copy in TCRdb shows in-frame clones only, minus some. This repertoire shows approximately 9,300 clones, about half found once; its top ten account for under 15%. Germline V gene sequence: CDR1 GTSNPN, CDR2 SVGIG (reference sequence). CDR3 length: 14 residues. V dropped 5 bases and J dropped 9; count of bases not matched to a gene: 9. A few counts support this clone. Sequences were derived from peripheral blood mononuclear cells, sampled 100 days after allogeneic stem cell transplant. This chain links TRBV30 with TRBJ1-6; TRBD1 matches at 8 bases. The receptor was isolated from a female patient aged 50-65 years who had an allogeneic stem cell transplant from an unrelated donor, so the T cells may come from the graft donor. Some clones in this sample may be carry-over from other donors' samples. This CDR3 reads CAWAAGQDSSPLHF. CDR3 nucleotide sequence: TGTGCCTGGGCAGCGGGACAGGATTCTTCACCCCTCCACTTT.